This T cell receptor (beta chain) was observed in a study of spatial heterogeneity in lung cancer. This CDR3 region has 16 residues. The germline V and J ends were trimmed by 7 bases and 7 bases, with 24 bases remaining between them. Germline V gene data show CDR1 as SGDLS and CDR2 as YYNGEE. This clonotype occurred many times. The time point here: sample taken at primary tumor resection. Using its own MiXCR run on the 5' RACE reads, TCRdb lists one record per CDR3 protein. The sample has 9,500 to 12,000 distinct CDR3 sequences, about 6.5% seen once; the top ten hold around 30%. This chain uses TRBV9 with TRBJ2-1; TRBD1 is a possible D gene (6 bases). The sequence was obtained from a male donor with early-stage non-small cell lung cancer. The sequencing here drew on PBMCs, taken at surgery. The CDR3: CASAPIRSRGVNEQFF. The CDR3 nucleotides read TGTGCCAGCGCGCCAATTCGGAGCAGGGGTGTGAATGAGCAGTTCTTC.